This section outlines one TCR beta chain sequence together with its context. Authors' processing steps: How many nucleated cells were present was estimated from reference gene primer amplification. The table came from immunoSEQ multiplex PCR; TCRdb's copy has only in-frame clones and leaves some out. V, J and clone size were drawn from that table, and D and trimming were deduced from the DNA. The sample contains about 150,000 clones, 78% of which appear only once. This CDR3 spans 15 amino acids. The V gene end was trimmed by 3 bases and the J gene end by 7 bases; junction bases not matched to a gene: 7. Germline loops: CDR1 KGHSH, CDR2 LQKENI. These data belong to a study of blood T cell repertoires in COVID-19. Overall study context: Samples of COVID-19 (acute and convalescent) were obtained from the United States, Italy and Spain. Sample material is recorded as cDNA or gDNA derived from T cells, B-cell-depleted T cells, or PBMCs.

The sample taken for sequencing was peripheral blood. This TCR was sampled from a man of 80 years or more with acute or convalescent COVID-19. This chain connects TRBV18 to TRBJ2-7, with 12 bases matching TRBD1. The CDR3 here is CASSPGTGGSQEQYF. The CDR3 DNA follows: TGTGCCAGCTCACCCGGGACAGGGGGCTCCCAGGAGCAGTACTTC.